The sequence of this T cell receptor beta chain was determined in a study of cytomegalovirus exposure and HLA in healthy donors. Study information: In terms of ancestry, the Caucasian-associated cluster contained roughly 80% of the roughly 400 genotyped donors.

The CDR3 loop spans 15 amino acids. Looked up from germline, CDR1 is LNHDA and CDR2 is SQIVND (reference sequence). With 1 base removed from V and 0 bases from J, the gap between germline ends came to 7 bases. General observations from the study: In a later analysis, a missense DCLRE1C variant was linked to TCR beta V- and J-gene trimming. Among the CMV-associated chains, a few were confirmed in vitro as specific for CMV antigens.

As regards this clone: What it binds is not known.

PCR was performed using 60 Vbeta and 13 Jbeta primers. Here immunoSEQ multiplex PCR was the method, and the copy in TCRdb shows in-frame clones only, minus some. The sample records about 110,000 clones, about four fifths being singletons. The sequenced sample consisted of PBMCs. The rearrangement joins TRBV19 to TRBJ2-1, with D possibly being TRBD1 (5 bases). This receptor was obtained from a man aged 30 to 39 in good health and CMV-seropositive. Here the CDR3 DNA reads TGTGCCAGTAGTATAGGACAGCTCTCCTACAATGAGCAGTTCTTC. It translates to CASSIGQLSYNEQFF.